This entry lists 18 T cell receptor beta chains sequenced from one sample in a study of blood T cell repertoires in COVID-19. The assay was immunoSEQ multiplex PCR, and TCRdb's table has in-frame clones only and misses some. The sample records approximately 180,000 clones, around 89% being singletons. The sequenced material came from peripheral blood. These receptors were obtained from a human donor in a cohort sampled during active COVID-19.

The chain carries TRBV10-3 and TRBJ2-1; 7 bases match TRBD1. Germline CDR1 ENHRY, CDR2 SYGVKD. The CDR3 contains 13 residues. The V and J ends lost 5 bases and 4 bases, in that order; junction bases with no gene match: 2. The CDR3 sequence: CAISPGQYNEQFF. In DNA, the CDR3 is TGTGCCATCAGTCCGGGACAGTACAATGAGCAGTTCTTC.

This clone showed up just a few times. This chain links TRBV30 with TRBJ2-7, with D perhaps TRBD1 (6 bases). Trimming took off 3 bases at V and 3 bases at J, with 15 bases between the two ends. The CDR3 covers 14 residues. The germline CDR1 and CDR2 sequences are GTSNPN and SVGIG (reference sequence). The DNA of the CDR3 is TGTGCCTGGAGCCCCGGGACAAATCTCTACGAGCAGTACTTC. This codes for CAWSPGTNLYEQYF.

This clone was detected a few times. This chain joins TRBV6-5 and TRBJ2-1; 10 bases are a match to TRBD2. The junction had 2 bases not matched to a gene; V was cut back by 8 bases and J by 7 bases. This CDR3 has 12 residues. Per the germline V gene, CDR1 is MNHEY and CDR2 is SVGAGI. As DNA, the CDR3 is TGTGCCAGCGGGACTAGCGAGAATGAGCAGTTCTTC. This translates into CASGTSENEQFF.

This clone was seen only once. The chain has TRBV3-1 (or the pseudogene TRBV3-2) and TRBJ1-1; possibly TRBD1 for D (6 bases). Trimming cost V 2 bases and J 1 base, with 14 bases left between them. The V gene's germline CDR1 is LGHDT and CDR2 YNNKEL (reference sequence). This CDR3 is 16 amino acids long. CDR3 DNA sequence: TGTGCCAGCAGCCAACACTTTACACAGGGGAACACTGAAGCTTTCTTT. Translated, it gives CASSQHFTQGNTEAFF.

This chain connects TRBV7-8 to TRBJ2-7; 7 nucleotides match TRBD1. Germline V CDR1 and CDR2: SGHVS, FQNEAQ. Unmatched junction bases numbered 4, after V lost 8 bases and J lost 0 bases. There are 13 residues in the CDR3. The CDR3 sequence: CASSGTVSYEQYF. CDR3 nucleotides: TGTGCCAGCTCCGGGACAGTCTCCTACGAGCAGTACTTC.

V is TRBV7-9 and J is TRBJ2-7; D may be TRBD1 (5 bases). This CDR3 is built from 12 residues. Per the germline V gene, CDR1 is SEHNR and CDR2 is FQNEAQ (reference sequence). Trimming stripped 5 bases from V and 5 bases from J, with 10 bases between. In DNA, the CDR3 is TGTGCCAGCAGCGGGAACAGGCACGAGCAGTACTTC. Translation gives CASSGNRHEQYF.

This clone was recorded once. The V and J genes are TRBV7-2 and TRBJ1-3; TRBD1 matches at 8 bases. Unmatched junction bases numbered 2, after V lost 5 bases and J lost 2 bases. The CDR3 covers 14 residues. Germline CDR1 is SGHTA and CDR2 is FQGNSA. The CDR3: CASSRTGPGNTIYF. The CDR3, as DNA: TGTGCCAGCAGCAGGACAGGGCCTGGAAACACCATATATTTT.

The rearrangement links TRBV30 to TRBJ2-3, with a possible D match to TRBD2 (6 bases). Germline V gene lookup returns CDR1 GTSNPN and CDR2 SVGIG (reference sequence). The CDR3 is 13 amino acids. V shed 5 bases and J shed 3 bases, with 12 bases lying between them. The CDR3 region is CAWAPGLTDTQYF. CDR3 bases: TGTGCCTGGGCCCCGGGACTTACAGATACGCAGTATTTT.

J is TRBJ1-1 and V is TRBV5-1; no reliable D call. There are 13 residues in the CDR3. V was shortened by 5 bases and J by 2 bases, with 10 bases between the two germline ends. The V gene's germline CDR1 is SGHRS and CDR2 YFSETQ. CDR3 amino acids: CASSATGNTEAFF. In DNA, the CDR3 is TGCGCCAGCAGTGCGACGGGTAACACTGAAGCTTTCTTT.

This rearrangement joins TRBV7-6 to TRBJ1-3, with 8 bases fitting TRBD1. With 1 base clipped from V and 0 bases from J, the junction kept 11 bases outside the gene matches. There are 19 residues in the CDR3. Germline values: CDR1 SGHVS, CDR2 FNYEAQ. CDR3 sequence (DNA): TGTGCCAGCAGCTTAGTACCGGAACAGGGGGACCACTCTGGAAACACCATATATTTT. It translates to CASSLVPEQGDHSGNTIYF.

The rearrangement joins TRBV5-1 to TRBJ1-1, with TRBD1 matching 10 bases. V trimming: 3 bases; J trimming: 4 bases; junction bases outside the gene matches: 12. CDR1 is SGHRS and CDR2 is YFSETQ in the germline V gene. This CDR3 has 17 amino acids. CDR3 DNA: TGCGCCAGCAGCTGGAGGGGGACAGGGGAGGGAAGCACTGAAGCTTTCTTT. The encoded protein is CASSWRGTGEGSTEAFF.

The chain employs TRBV6-1 and TRBJ2-5; 7 bases are shared with TRBD2. This CDR3 is built from 17 residues. J lost 7 bases, V lost 4 bases, and 18 bases had no gene match. Germline V CDR1 and CDR2: MNHNS, SASEGT. The CDR3 reads CASSAWRAGEAWGTQYF. The CDR3 DNA reads as TGTGCCAGCAGTGCATGGAGGGCGGGAGAGGCCTGGGGGACCCAGTACTTC.

V is TRBV28 and J is TRBJ1-2; D unresolved. Germline V lookup: CDR1 MDHEN, CDR2 SYDVKM. With 6 bases removed from V and 1 base from J, the gap between germline ends came to 15 bases. This CDR3 has 15 amino acids. CDR3 bases: TGTGCCAGCAGCCAAGGACTGTCTCATAACTATGGCTACACCTTC. Translated: CASSQGLSHNYGYTF.

A single count supports this clone. This rearrangement joins TRBV5-6 to TRBJ2-2; 8 bases are shared with TRBD2. Germline values: CDR1 SGHDT, CDR2 YYEEEE. The CDR3 is 16 amino acids. J gave up 1 base and V 4 bases, and 6 bases lay outside the gene matches. The CDR3 spells CASSVTSGLNTGELFF. CDR3 nucleotide sequence: TGTGCCAGCAGCGTTACTAGCGGTCTGAACACCGGGGAGCTGTTTTTT.

This sequence joins TRBV11-1 and TRBJ2-5, with D perhaps TRBD2 (5 bases). Germline V lookup: CDR1 SGHAT, CDR2 FQDESV (reference sequence). The length of the CDR3 is 13 residues. V gave up 5 bases and J gave up 2 bases, with 9 bases separating them. The DNA of the CDR3 is TGTGCCAGCAGCCCCGGGATTCAAGAGACCCAGTACTTC. Residues: CASSPGIQETQYF.

The V call is TRBV6-2 or TRBV6-3, the J call TRBJ2-1; TRBD2 agrees at 8 bases. This CDR3 spans 17 amino acids. Trimming removed 0 bases from V and 11 bases from J; junction bases left unmatched: 15. Germline CDR1 is MNHEY and CDR2 is SVGEGT. CDR3: CASSYSLGLALSMKQFF. The DNA for the CDR3 is TGTGCCAGCAGTTACTCTCTCGGACTAGCCTTATCTATGAAGCAGTTCTTC.

J is TRBJ2-1 and V is TRBV7-2; 11 positions match TRBD1. The CDR3 extends over 15 amino acids. V trimming: 3 bases; J trimming: 6 bases; junction bases outside the gene matches: 4. The germline gives CDR1 SGHTA, CDR2 FQGNSA. In DNA form, the CDR3 reads TGTGCCAGCAGCTTTGGACAGGGGGCGCTCAATGAGCAGTTCTTC. Translating gives CASSFGQGALNEQFF.

The chain combines TRBV2 with TRBJ2-1; 11 positions match TRBD2. This CDR3 is 13 amino acids long. Germline V gene sequence: CDR1 SNHLY, CDR2 FYNNEI. V dropped 6 bases and J dropped 8; count of bases not matched to a gene: 3. CDR3: CASSLAGGYEQFF. The CDR3 DNA sequence: TGTGCCAGCAGCCTAGCGGGGGGATATGAGCAGTTCTTC. Filled out from reference TRBV2 and TRBJ2-1, the complete variable domain reads EPEVTQTPSHQVTQMGQEVILRCVPISNHLYFYWYRQILGQKVEFLVSFYNNEISEKSEIFDDQFSVERPDGSNFTLKIRSTKLEDSAMYFCASSLAGGYEQFFGPGTRLTVL.